Presented here are 3 T cell receptor beta chains from one specimen sequenced in a study of neurological immune-mediated disorders (dated by TCRdb to between 2018 and 2021). The method was 5' RACE. TCRdb shows the sequencer as Illumina HiSeq 2500. In-frame beta chains were kept once TCRdb had trimmed the public reads at Q25 with fastp and called clones with MiXCR. Each CDR3 protein gets just one entry, which takes the most common genes and DNA from the rows behind it. This sample has around 94,000 distinct CDR3 sequences in its table, and 3.5% to 4% of those were observed once. Roughly 6% of the sample comes from the top ten. Sequencing input: PBMCs. Source of these receptors: a young woman with multiple sclerosis.

This clonotype was observed many times. The chain employs TRBV10-2 and TRBJ1-1; 7 nucleotides line up with TRBD1. Germline V CDR1 and CDR2: WSHSY, SAAADI. This CDR3 contains 13 residues. Losses at the gene ends were 8 bases for V and 3 bases for J; bases not matched to a gene: 6. The CDR3 sequence is CASRIDRDTEAFF. CDR3 DNA: TGCGCCAGCCGGATTGACAGGGACACTGAAGCTTTCTTT.

This clonotype has a count of ten or more. The CDR3 reads CSAENRDRADEKLFF. CDR3 nucleotide sequence: TGCAGTGCTGAAAACCGGGACAGGGCGGATGAAAAACTGTTTTTT. The J gene is TRBJ1-4, the V gene TRBV20-1, with 9 bases identical to TRBD1. This CDR3 region has 15 residues. Trimming cost V 5 bases and J 6 bases; bases outside gene matches: 10. The V gene's germline CDR1 is DFQATT and CDR2 SNEGSKA (reference sequence).

This clonotype was seen repeatedly, ten times or more. V gene TRBV5-5 combines with J gene TRBJ2-3; tentatively, D is TRBD1 (5 bases). V gave up 7 bases and J gave up 4 bases, with 16 bases separating them. Germline CDR1 is SGHKS and CDR2 is YYEKEE (reference sequence). CDR3 length equals 14 residues. The CDR3 sequence is CASELILGADTQYF. The CDR3 DNA follows: TGTGCCAGCGAGTTGATCTTAGGGGCAGATACGCAGTATTTT.